The T cell receptor beta chain under discussion was sequenced for a study of technical replicates of blood from a few donors. Repertoires were generated with immunoSEQ multiplex PCR, while TCRdb's copy carries only in-frame clones and drops some. The sample lists fewer than 60,000 clones, approximately 90% occurring once. This CDR3 region has 14 residues. Germline-derived CDR1 and CDR2 are ENHRY and SYGVKD. Trimming removed 0 bases from V and 1 base from J, with 6 bases in between. The specimen was PBMCs. J is TRBJ1-2 and V is TRBV10-3; D gene unclear. The origin of this receptor is a human donor in good health. Some clones in this sample may be carry-over from other donors' samples. Here the CDR3 reads CAISESYGNYGYTF. CDR3 coding DNA: TGTGCCATCAGTGAGTCTTACGGTAACTATGGCTACACCTTC.